This T cell receptor beta chain was found in a study of PD-1 blockade in classical Hodgkin lymphoma. Autologous stem cell transplantation was followed by relapse in every patient, and brentuximab vedotin exposure varied. Sequencing used immunoSEQ multiplex PCR; TCRdb keeps in-frame clones, though not all of them. This table holds under 110,000 clones, about 89% found once. Unmatched junction bases numbered 5, after V lost 2 bases and J lost 2 bases. The CDR3 has 16 amino acids. The germline V gene encodes CDR1 WSHSY and CDR2 SAAADI. This sequence joins TRBV10-2 and TRBJ2-3, with 9 nucleotides matching TRBD2. Here the sequenced sample was peripheral blood mononuclear cells (PBMCs), taken before the second cycle of nivolumab. The sequence came from a human donor with classical Hodgkin lymphoma. For the CDR3, the DNA is TGCGCCAGCAGTGAGCAGACTAGCGGACCCACAGATACGCAGTATTTT. This sequence encodes CASSEQTSGPTDTQYF.